Following are 9 T cell receptor beta chains from one sample sequenced in a study of cytotoxic CD8 clonotypes in ibrutinib-treated CLL. Sequenced by immunoSEQ multiplex PCR; TCRdb stores in-frame clones only, minus some. The table lists approximately 25,000 clones, nearly 70% of them singletons. The specimen was PBMCs, collected at disease progression, from a patient treated with ibrutinib. The receptors derive from a human donor with chronic lymphocytic leukemia.

The chain links TRBV19 to TRBJ1-5; 8 bases map to TRBD1. Germline assignment: CDR1 LNHDA and CDR2 SQIVND (reference sequence). The CDR3 has 19 amino acids. Unmatched junction bases numbered 15, after V lost 5 bases and J lost 0 bases. CDR3 coding DNA: TGTGCCAGTAGTGACCGCCGGGACAGGACCTTCTATAGCAATCAGCCCCAGCATTTT. Translated, it gives CASSDRRDRTFYSNQPQHF.

The chain is built from TRBV5-1 and TRBJ2-1; D possibly uses TRBD1 or TRBD2 (5 bases each). V was clipped by 2 bases and J by 13 bases, with 13 bases between them. Germline CDR1 is SGHRS and CDR2 is YFSETQ. CDR3 length: 12 residues. The CDR3 region is CASSLPGTVQFF. The CDR3 region has the DNA TGCGCCAGCAGCTTACCCGGGACCGTACAGTTCTTC.

The CDR3 DNA follows: TGCGCCAGCAGCTTTGCCGCTAGCGGGGGGGCCAGAGAGACCCAGTACTTC. Protein product: CASSFAASGGARETQYF. This chain connects TRBV5-1 to TRBJ2-5; TRBD2 aligns across 12 bases. The J segment lost 4 bases and the V segment lost 2 bases, leaving 9 bases of the junction unmatched. Germline CDR1 SGHRS, CDR2 YFSETQ. This CDR3 has 17 residues.

This clone was counted many times. The chain uses TRBV7-9 and TRBJ2-7; D is perhaps TRBD2 (5 bases). The germline V gene encodes CDR1 SEHNR and CDR2 FQNEAQ (reference sequence). CDR3 length: 14 residues. Trimming stripped 3 bases from V and 6 bases from J, with 15 bases between. The CDR3 sequence is CASSFFPSRIEQYF. The CDR3 DNA is TGTGCCAGCAGCTTTTTCCCTAGCCGCATCGAGCAGTACTTC.

Only a few counts were recorded for this clone. CDR3 residues: CASSGGQGTYEQYF. The CDR3 nucleotides read TGTGCCAGCAGTGGGGGACAGGGGACTTACGAGCAGTACTTC. This chain links TRBV2 with TRBJ2-7, with 10 bases matching TRBD1. In germline, CDR1 is SNHLY, CDR2 FYNNEI. CDR3 size: 14 residues. V shed 4 bases, J shed 4 bases, and the junction held 4 bases outside the gene matches.

V usage is TRBV7-9 and J usage is TRBJ1-2; tentatively, D is TRBD1 (5 bases). With 2 bases removed from V and 3 bases from J, the gap between germline ends came to 10 bases. Germline V gene data show CDR1 as SEHNR and CDR2 as FQNEAQ (reference sequence). The length of the CDR3 is 14 residues. The CDR3 region is CASSLTGPHYGYTF. DNA of the CDR3: TGTGCCAGCAGCTTAACGGGGCCGCACTATGGCTACACCTTC.

This chain links TRBV6-1 with TRBJ1-2; 8 bases fit TRBD1. V shed 6 bases and J 7 bases; nucleotides not matched to a gene: 7. Per germline, CDR1 MNHNS and CDR2 SASEGT. This CDR3 has 13 residues. The DNA of the CDR3 is TGTGCCAGCAGACCTACAGGGGGAGGTGGCTACACCTTC. Translation: CASRPTGGGGYTF.

The chain employs TRBV2 and TRBJ1-5; the match to TRBD1 covers 9 bases. Germline V gives CDR1 SNHLY, CDR2 FYNNEI. The CDR3 sequence is 15 residues long. Trimming at V came to 4 bases and at J to 6 bases, leaving 7 bases not matched to a gene. The CDR3 region is CASSVTGGAGQPQHF. The CDR3 DNA reads as TGTGCCAGCAGTGTTACAGGGGGCGCGGGTCAGCCCCAGCATTTT.

This sequence joins TRBV7-9 and TRBJ2-3; D might be TRBD1 or TRBD2, each matching 5 bases. Germline assignment: CDR1 SEHNR and CDR2 FQNEAQ (reference sequence). The V end lost 8 bases, the J end lost 6 bases, and 6 bases lay between the germline ends. This CDR3 contains 10 residues. CDR3 in DNA: TGTGCCAGCGGGACGGATACGCAGTATTTT. It encodes CASGTDTQYF.